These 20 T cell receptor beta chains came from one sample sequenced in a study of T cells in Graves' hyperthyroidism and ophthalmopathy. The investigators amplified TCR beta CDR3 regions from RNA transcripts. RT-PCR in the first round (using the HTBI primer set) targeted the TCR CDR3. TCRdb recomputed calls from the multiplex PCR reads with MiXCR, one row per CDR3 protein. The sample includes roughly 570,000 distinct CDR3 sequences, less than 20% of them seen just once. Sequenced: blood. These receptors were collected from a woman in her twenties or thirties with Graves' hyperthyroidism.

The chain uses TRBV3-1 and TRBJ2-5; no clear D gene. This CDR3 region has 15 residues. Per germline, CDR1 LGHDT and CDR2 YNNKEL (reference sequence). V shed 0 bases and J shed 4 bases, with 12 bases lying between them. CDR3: CASSQDPLYIETQYF. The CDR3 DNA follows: TGTGCCAGCAGCCAAGATCCCTTATACATAGAGACCCAGTACTTC.

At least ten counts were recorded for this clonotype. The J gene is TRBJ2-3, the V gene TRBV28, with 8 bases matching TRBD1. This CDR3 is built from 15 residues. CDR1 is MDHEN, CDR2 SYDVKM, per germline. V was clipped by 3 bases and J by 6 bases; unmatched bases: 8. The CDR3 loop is CASSLGTGLGDTQYF. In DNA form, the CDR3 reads TGTGCCAGCAGTTTGGGGACAGGCCTCGGGGATACGCAGTATTTT.

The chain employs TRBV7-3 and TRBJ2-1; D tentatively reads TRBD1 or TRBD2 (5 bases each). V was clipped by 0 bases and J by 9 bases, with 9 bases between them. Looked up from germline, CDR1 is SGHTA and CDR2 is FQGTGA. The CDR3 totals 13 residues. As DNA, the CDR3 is TGTGCCAGCAGCTTAACGGGGGTTAGTGAGCAGTTCTTC. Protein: CASSLTGVSEQFF.

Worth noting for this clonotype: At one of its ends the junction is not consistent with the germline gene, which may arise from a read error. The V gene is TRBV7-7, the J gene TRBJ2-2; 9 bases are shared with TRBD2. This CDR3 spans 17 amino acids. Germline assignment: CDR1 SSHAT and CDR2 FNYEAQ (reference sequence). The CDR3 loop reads CASSGLARLHNTGELFF. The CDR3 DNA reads TGTGCTAGCAGCGGACTAGCGAGATTACATAACACCGGGGAGCTGTTTTTT.

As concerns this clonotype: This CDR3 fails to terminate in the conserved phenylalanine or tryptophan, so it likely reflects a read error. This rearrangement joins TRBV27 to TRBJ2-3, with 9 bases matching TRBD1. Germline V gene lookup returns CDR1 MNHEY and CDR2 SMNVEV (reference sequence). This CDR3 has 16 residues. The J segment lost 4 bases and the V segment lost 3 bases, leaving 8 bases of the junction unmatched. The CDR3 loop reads CASSFLGTGSPDTQYL. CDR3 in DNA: TGTGCCAGCAGTTTCTTAGGGACAGGGAGCCCAGATACGCAGTATCTT.

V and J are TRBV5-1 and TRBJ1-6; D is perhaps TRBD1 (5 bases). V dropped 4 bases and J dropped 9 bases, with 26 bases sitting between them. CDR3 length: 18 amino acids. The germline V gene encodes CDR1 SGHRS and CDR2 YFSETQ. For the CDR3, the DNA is TGCGCCAGCAGCCACCGGGACGGCGAGGGTTTTCGGAGTTCACCCCTCCACTTT. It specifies CASSHRDGEGFRSSPLHF.

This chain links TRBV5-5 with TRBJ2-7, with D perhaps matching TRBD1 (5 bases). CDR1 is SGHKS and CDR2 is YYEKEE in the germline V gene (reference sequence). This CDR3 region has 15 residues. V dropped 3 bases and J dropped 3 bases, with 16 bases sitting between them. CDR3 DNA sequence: TGTGCCAGCAGCTCGGAGTGGCAGGGCCTCTACGAGCAGTACTTC. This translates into CASSSEWQGLYEQYF.

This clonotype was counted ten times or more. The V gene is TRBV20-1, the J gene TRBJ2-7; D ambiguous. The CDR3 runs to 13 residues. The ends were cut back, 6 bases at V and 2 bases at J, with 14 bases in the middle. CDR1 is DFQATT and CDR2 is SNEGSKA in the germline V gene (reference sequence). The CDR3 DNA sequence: TGCAGTGCCATGCTTAGCCGAACCTACGAGCAGTACTTC. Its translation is CSAMLSRTYEQYF.

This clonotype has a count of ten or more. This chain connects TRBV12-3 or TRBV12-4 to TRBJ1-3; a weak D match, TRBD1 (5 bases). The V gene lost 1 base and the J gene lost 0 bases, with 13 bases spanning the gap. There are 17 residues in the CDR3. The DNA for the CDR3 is TGTGCCAGCAGTTTAGATGACAGAATGAGCTCTGGAAACACCATATATTTT. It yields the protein CASSLDDRMSSGNTIYF.

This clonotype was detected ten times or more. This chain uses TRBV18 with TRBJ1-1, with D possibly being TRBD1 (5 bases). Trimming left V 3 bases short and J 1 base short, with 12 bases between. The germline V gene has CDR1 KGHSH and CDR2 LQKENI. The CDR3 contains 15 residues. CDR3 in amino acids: CASSPGGRANTEAFF. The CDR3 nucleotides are TGTGCCAGCTCACCCGGGGGACGGGCGAACACTGAAGCTTTCTTT.

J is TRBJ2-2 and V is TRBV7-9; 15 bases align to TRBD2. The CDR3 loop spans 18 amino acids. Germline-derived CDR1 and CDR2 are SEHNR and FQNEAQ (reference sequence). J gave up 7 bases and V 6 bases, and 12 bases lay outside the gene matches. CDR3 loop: CASRNNTGLAGGNGELFF. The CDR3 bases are TGTGCCAGCAGAAACAACACAGGACTAGCGGGAGGGAACGGGGAGCTGTTTTTT.

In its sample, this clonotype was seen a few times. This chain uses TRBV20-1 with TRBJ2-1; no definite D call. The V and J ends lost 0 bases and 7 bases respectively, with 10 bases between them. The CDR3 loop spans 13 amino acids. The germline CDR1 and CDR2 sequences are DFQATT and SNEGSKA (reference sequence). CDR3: CSARDPLGNEQFF. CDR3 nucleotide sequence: TGCAGTGCTAGAGACCCATTGGGAAATGAGCAGTTCTTC.

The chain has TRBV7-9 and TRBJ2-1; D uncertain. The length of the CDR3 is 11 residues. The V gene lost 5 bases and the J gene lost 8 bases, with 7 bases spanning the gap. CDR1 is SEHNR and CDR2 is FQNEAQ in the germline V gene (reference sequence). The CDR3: CASSAMDEQFF. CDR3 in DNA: TGTGCCAGCAGCGCTATGGATGAGCAGTTCTTC.

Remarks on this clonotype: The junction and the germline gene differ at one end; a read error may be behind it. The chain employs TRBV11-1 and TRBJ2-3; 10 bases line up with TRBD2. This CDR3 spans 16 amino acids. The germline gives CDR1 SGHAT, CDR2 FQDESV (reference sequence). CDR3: CASSLGLASSTDTQYF. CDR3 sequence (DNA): TGCGCCAGCAGCTTGGGACTAGCGAGTAGCACAGATACGCAGTATTTT.

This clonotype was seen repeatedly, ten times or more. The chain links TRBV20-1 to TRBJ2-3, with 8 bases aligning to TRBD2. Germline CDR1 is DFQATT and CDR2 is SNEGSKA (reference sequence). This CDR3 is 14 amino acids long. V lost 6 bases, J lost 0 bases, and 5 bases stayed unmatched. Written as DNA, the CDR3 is TGCAGTGCAGCGGGGGTTACTAGCACAGATACGCAGTATTTT. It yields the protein CSAAGVTSTDTQYF.

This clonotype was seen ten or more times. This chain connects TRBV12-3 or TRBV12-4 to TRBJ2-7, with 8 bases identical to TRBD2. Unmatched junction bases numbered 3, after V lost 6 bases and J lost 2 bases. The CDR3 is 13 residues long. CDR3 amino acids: CASSDSGTYEQYF. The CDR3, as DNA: TGTGCCAGCAGCGATAGCGGGACCTACGAGCAGTACTTC.

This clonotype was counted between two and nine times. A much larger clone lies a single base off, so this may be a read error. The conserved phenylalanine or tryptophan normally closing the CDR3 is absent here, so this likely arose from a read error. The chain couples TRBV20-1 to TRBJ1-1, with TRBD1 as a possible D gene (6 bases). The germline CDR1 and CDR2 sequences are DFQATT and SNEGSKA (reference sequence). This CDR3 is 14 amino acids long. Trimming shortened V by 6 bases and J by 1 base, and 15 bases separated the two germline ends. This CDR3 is CSARDTQRNTEAFL. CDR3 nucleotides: TGCAGTGCCCGGGACACACAAAGGAACACTGAAGCTTTCCTT.

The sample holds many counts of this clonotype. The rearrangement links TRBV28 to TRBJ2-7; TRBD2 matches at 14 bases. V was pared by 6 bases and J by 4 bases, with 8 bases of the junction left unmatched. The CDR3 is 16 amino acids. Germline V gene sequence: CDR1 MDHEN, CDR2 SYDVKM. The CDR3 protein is CASSPGLAGGSYEQYF. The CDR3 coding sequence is TGTGCCAGCAGCCCTGGACTAGCGGGAGGTTCGTACGAGCAGTACTTC.

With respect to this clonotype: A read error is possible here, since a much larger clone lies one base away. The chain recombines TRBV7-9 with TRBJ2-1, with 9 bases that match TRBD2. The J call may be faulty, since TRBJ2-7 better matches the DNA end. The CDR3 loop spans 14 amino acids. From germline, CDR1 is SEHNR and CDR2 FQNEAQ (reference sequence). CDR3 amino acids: CATMRLAEINEQYF. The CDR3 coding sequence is TGTGCCACCATGCGACTAGCGGAGATCAATGAGCAGTACTTC.

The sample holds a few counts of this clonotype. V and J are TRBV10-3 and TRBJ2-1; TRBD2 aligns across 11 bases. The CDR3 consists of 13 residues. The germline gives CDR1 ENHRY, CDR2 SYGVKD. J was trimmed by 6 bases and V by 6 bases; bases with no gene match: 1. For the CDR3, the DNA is TGTGCCATCAGACTAGCGGGAGTCAATGAGCAGTTCTTC. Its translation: CAIRLAGVNEQFF.